These T cell receptor beta chains were read from a single sample in a study of monozygotic twins with cystic fibrosis. Method: immunoSEQ multiplex PCR; TCRdb's copy keeps in-frame clones and lacks some. Of approximately 17,000 clones listed, roughly 96% are singletons. The sample was blood. The receptors derive from a girl under 10 years old with cystic fibrosis. CDR3s include the opening cysteine and the closing phenylalanine or tryptophan. D genes are given only for firm matches. Part of the rows lack a size; the others show once, few, many or a class for expanded clones.

>.|TRBV10-3|TRBJ2-5|TRBD1
TGTGCCATCAGAAGAGGGACAGGAGAAGAGACCCAGTACTTC
CAIRRGTGEETQYF
>.|TRBV7-8|TRBJ1-5|.
TGTGCCAGCAGCTCCGCAGTGAATCAGCCCCAGCATTTT
CASSSAVNQPQHF
>.|TRBV5-1|TRBJ2-7|.
TGCGCCAGCAGTCGCCCAGACGGCTTGGAGCAGTACTTC
CASSRPDGLEQYF
>.|TRBV6-5|TRBJ1-1|.
TGTGCCAGCAGGGGGGAACGGGCTTTCTTT
CASRGERAFF
>.|TRBV10-3|TRBJ2-3|.
TGTGCCATCAGTGTAGGTATGATAACAGCTTCAGATACGCAGTATTTT
CAISVGMITASDTQYF
>.|TRBV25-1|TRBJ2-5|.
TGTGCCAGCAGTGGGTCCACAGGGAGAGAGACCCAGTACTTC
CASSGSTGRETQYF
>.|TRBV30|TRBJ1-2|TRBD1
TGTGCCTGGATTCCCTCACCAGGACAGGGGACAGTTTACGGCTACACCTTC
CAWIPSPGQGTVYGYTF
>.|TRBV30|TRBJ1-2|.
TGTGCCTGGAGCCAAGCGTCTAACTATGGCTACACCTTC
CAWSQASNYGYTF
>.|TRBV9|TRBJ1-5|TRBD1
TGTGCCAGCAGCCCGGGACAGGGGGCGAATCAGCCCCAGCATTTT
CASSPGQGANQPQHF
>.|TRBV11-2|TRBJ1-4|.
TGTGCCAGCAGCTCTGGACTGCCTAATGAAAAACTGTTTTTT
CASSSGLPNEKLFF
>.|TRBV2|TRBJ2-5|.
TGTGCCAGCAGTGGAGACTTGAGAGAGACCCAGTACTTC
CASSGDLRETQYF
>few|TRBV5-1|TRBJ2-1|.
TGCGCCAGCAGCTTGACCGGATACAATGAGCAGTTCTTC
CASSLTGYNEQFF
>.|TRBV19|TRBJ1-6|.
TGTGCCAGTAGTATCCCGCCAGCCTGGGATTCACCCCTCCACTTT
CASSIPPAWDSPLHF
>.|TRBV29-1|TRBJ1-1|.
TGCAGCGTTGAGAGCCGCCGAGGGACTGAAGCTTTCTTT
CSVESRRGTEAFF
>.|TRBV27|TRBJ2-2|.
TGTGCCAGCAGTTCCGCCCCTAGGCAGGGCGGGGAGCTGTTTTTT
CASSSAPRQGGELFF
>medium-sized|TRBV28|TRBJ1-2|TRBD1
TGTGCCAGCAGTTCAGACGGGGCAGGGGGACACTATGGCTACACCTTC
CASSSDGAGGHYGYTF
>.|TRBV6-1|TRBJ2-1|TRBD2
TGTGCCAGCAGTGAACTAGCGGGGGCCTACAATGAGCAGTTCTTC
CASSELAGAYNEQFF
>.|TRBV29-1|TRBJ2-5|.
TGCAGCGTTTTAACCGACAGGACAGAGACCCAGTACTTC
CSVLTDRTETQYF
>.|TRBV4-3|TRBJ2-7|.
TGCGCCAGCAGCCCGGGCCTTAGTAGGTCCTACGAGCAGTACTTC
CASSPGLSRSYEQYF
>.|TRBV13|TRBJ2-5|TRBD1
TGTGCCAGCAGCGGACAGGGTCGTCAAGAGACCCAGTACTTC
CASSGQGRQETQYF